This T cell receptor (beta chain) appears in the sequencing data of a study of blood T cells in healthy people across ages. Findings of the study overall: Since the PBMCs were unsorted, naive and antigen-experienced cells could not be conclusively compared.

The CDR3 has 18 residues. The trim removed 0 bases at V and 7 bases at J, leaving 13 bases unmatched. Germline lookup yields CDR1 DFQATT and CDR2 SNEGSKA (reference sequence). For the second PCR, which ran for about 6 to 12 cycles, a sample-barcoded 5' primer and a J-beta primer mix were used. MiXCR was run by TCRdb on the 5' RACE reads, yielding one entry per CDR3 protein. The sample shows 1.5 million to 2 million distinct CDR3 sequences, roughly 49% of them seen only once. As to this clonotype: Its antigen is not identified.

This clonotype was sampled from a woman aged 40 to 50 in good health. Sequencing was carried out using blood. The chain employs TRBV20-1 and TRBJ2-1, with 12 positions matching TRBD2. The CDR3 is CSARDYRASGGAPNEQFF. CDR3 DNA sequence: TGCAGTGCTAGAGACTATCGGGCTAGCGGGGGGGCCCCGAATGAGCAGTTCTTC.